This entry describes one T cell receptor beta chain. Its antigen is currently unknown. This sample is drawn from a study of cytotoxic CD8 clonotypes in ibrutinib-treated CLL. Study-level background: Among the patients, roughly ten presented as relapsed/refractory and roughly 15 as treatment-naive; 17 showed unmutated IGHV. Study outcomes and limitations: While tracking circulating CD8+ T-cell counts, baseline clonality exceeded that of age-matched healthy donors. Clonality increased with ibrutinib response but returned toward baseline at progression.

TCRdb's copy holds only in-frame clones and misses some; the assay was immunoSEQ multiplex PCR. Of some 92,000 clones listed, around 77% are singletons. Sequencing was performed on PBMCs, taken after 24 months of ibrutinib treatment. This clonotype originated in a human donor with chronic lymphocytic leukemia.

The CDR3 is CASSFSGHNEQFF. The CDR3 DNA follows: TGCGCCAGCAGCTTCTCCGGGCACAATGAGCAGTTCTTC. The chain recombines TRBV5-1 with TRBJ2-1; D gene ambiguous. V was clipped by 2 bases and J by 5 bases, with 8 bases between them. The CDR3 has 13 amino acids. Germline V gene data show CDR1 as SGHRS and CDR2 as YFSETQ.